This is a list of T cell receptor beta chains from one sample in a study of T cell changes during pregnancy in multiple sclerosis. TCRdb's copy holds only in-frame clones and misses some; the assay was immunoSEQ multiplex PCR. Of some 80,000 clones listed, about 90% are singletons. The material was peripheral blood, obtained before pregnancy. These receptors were collected from a female donor with multiple sclerosis, enrolled in a pregnancy study. The CDR3 runs from the conserved cysteine through the conserved F or W. Fields, in order: clone size, V gene, CDR3 length, D gene, J gene, CDR3 protein, CDR3 DNA. A D gene is named only where the DNA matches it firmly. Some rows mark clone size as missing; the rest say once, few, many or name a class of expanded clone.

size: once; V: TRBV5-6; length: 14; D: -; J: TRBJ1-3; CDR3: CASSPPGAGNTIYF; DNA: TGTGCCAGCAGCCCCCCGGGAGCTGGAAACACCATATATTTT
size: -; V: TRBV19; length: 14; D: -; J: TRBJ2-1; CDR3: CASSMDTPHNEQFF; DNA: TGTGCCAGTAGTATGGACACACCCCACAATGAGCAGTTCTTC
size: -; V: TRBV30; length: 14; D: -; J: TRBJ1-4; CDR3: CAWSGRASNEKLFF; DNA: TGTGCCTGGAGTGGGCGGGCCTCTAATGAAAAACTGTTTTTT
size: -; V: TRBV10-3; length: 11; D: -; J: TRBJ2-5; CDR3: CAIRAQETQYF; DNA: TGTGCCATCAGGGCACAAGAGACCCAGTACTTC
size: -; V: TRBV6-6; length: 15; D: -; J: TRBJ1-4; CDR3: CASSQPGGINEKLFF; DNA: TGTGCCAGCAGTCAGCCGGGAGGTATTAATGAAAAACTGTTTTTT
size: -; V: TRBV5-6; length: 13; D: -; J: TRBJ2-1; CDR3: CASSFDSYNEQFF; DNA: TGTGCCAGCAGCTTCGACAGCTACAATGAGCAGTTCTTC
size: -; V: TRBV4-1; length: 14; D: -; J: TRBJ2-1; CDR3: CASSLTQDETEQFF; DNA: TGCGCCAGCAGTCTAACACAGGATGAGACCGAGCAGTTCTTC
size: -; V: TRBV27; length: 14; D: TRBD1; J: TRBJ2-1; CDR3: CASSPQTGLNEQFF; DNA: TGTGCCAGCAGTCCCCAGACAGGGTTGAATGAGCAGTTCTTC
size: -; V: TRBV6-7; length: 16; D: TRBD1; J: TRBJ1-2; CDR3: CASKPEQGRRSYGYTF; DNA: TGTGCCAGCAAACCCGAACAGGGGAGAAGAAGCTATGGCTACACCTTC
size: -; V: TRBV18; length: 19; D: TRBD2; J: TRBJ2-3; CDR3: CASSPPGTSGARSTDTQYF; DNA: TGTGCCAGCTCACCACCCGGGACTAGCGGGGCTAGAAGCACAGATACGCAGTATTTT
size: -; V: TRBV6-1; length: 13; D: TRBD1; J: TRBJ1-5; CDR3: CASGETGVQPQHF; DNA: TGTGCCAGCGGGGAGACAGGGGTGCAGCCCCAGCATTTT
size: -; V: TRBV7-9; length: 15; D: -; J: TRBJ2-7; CDR3: CASTLGAGITYEQYF; DNA: TGTGCCAGCACCCTAGGGGCGGGGATAACCTACGAGCAGTACTTC
size: -; V: TRBV27; length: 16; D: TRBD1; J: TRBJ2-2; CDR3: CASRSGGAQGFRELFF; DNA: TGTGCCAGCAGATCTGGGGGCGCACAGGGGTTTCGGGAGCTGTTTTTT
size: -; V: TRBV30; length: 14; D: -; J: TRBJ2-7; CDR3: CAWSIRGAFSEQYF; DNA: TGTGCCTGGAGTATCCGGGGGGCTTTTAGCGAGCAGTACTTC
size: -; V: TRBV1; length: 17; D: -; J: TRBJ1-5; CDR3: CTSIHNNRGFNNQPQHF; DNA: TGCACCAGCATCCACAATAACAGGGGGTTTAACAATCAGCCCCAGCATTTT
size: -; V: TRBV10-3; length: 13; D: TRBD2; J: TRBJ2-5; CDR3: CAVDSGDQETQYF; DNA: TGTGCCGTCGATAGCGGGGACCAAGAGACCCAGTACTTC
size: -; V: TRBV19; length: 16; D: TRBD1; J: TRBJ1-5; CDR3: CASSHTRGQANQPQHF; DNA: TGTGCCAGTAGTCATACCCGCGGACAGGCCAATCAGCCCCAGCATTTT
size: few; V: TRBV5-1; length: 11; D: -; J: TRBJ2-5; CDR3: CASSPGETQYF; DNA: TGCGCCAGCAGCCCCGGGGAGACCCAGTACTTC
size: -; V: TRBV6-4; length: 14; D: -; J: TRBJ1-6; CDR3: CASSDSPGNSPLHF; DNA: TGTGCCAGCAGTGACTCTCCAGGAAATTCACCCCTCCACTTT
size: -; V: TRBV6-5; length: 14; D: TRBD1; J: TRBJ1-2; CDR3: CASSSRDRGRYYTF; DNA: TGTGCCAGCAGTAGCCGGGACAGGGGCCGGTACTACACCTTC
size: few; V: TRBV6-1; length: 17; D: TRBD1; J: TRBJ1-4; CDR3: CASSDRDRVSVVGKLFF; DNA: TGTGCCAGCAGTGATAGGGACAGGGTCTCGGTAGTCGGAAAACTGTTTTTT
size: few; V: TRBV7-9; length: 15; D: TRBD2; J: TRBJ2-1; CDR3: CASSSTRAGDNEQFF; DNA: TGTGCCAGCAGCTCGACCCGAGCGGGGGACAATGAGCAGTTCTTC
size: -; V: TRBV5-1; length: 15; D: TRBD1; J: TRBJ1-1; CDR3: CASSPQGGLNTEAFF; DNA: TGCGCCAGCAGCCCGCAGGGGGGTTTGAACACTGAAGCTTTCTTT
size: -; V: TRBV11-3; length: 15; D: -; J: TRBJ2-6; CDR3: CASSPRSSGANVLTF; DNA: TGTGCCAGCAGCCCCCGGAGCTCTGGGGCCAACGTCCTGACTTTC
size: few; V: TRBV6-1; length: 14; D: TRBD1; J: TRBJ2-7; CDR3: CASRVGTGSAEQYF; DNA: TGTGCCAGCAGGGTCGGGACAGGGTCGGCCGAGCAGTACTTC
size: -; V: TRBV5-6; length: 16; D: TRBD1; J: TRBJ2-1; CDR3: CASSFAGTASYNEQFF; DNA: TGTGCCAGCAGCTTCGCCGGGACAGCCTCCTACAATGAGCAGTTCTTC
size: -; V: TRBV10-3; length: 11; D: -; J: TRBJ1-1; CDR3: CAIGRGGESFF; DNA: TGTGCCATAGGGCGAGGGGGGGAATCTTTCTTT
size: -; V: TRBV7-2; length: 14; D: TRBD1; J: TRBJ1-5; CDR3: CASSLRQGGQPQHF; DNA: TGTGCCAGCAGCCTGAGACAGGGTGGTCAGCCCCAGCATTTT
size: -; V: TRBV5-1; length: 15; D: -; J: TRBJ1-1; CDR3: CASSGGANWNTEAFF; DNA: TGCGCCAGCAGCGGAGGGGCTAACTGGAACACTGAAGCTTTCTTT
size: once; V: TRBV5-1; length: 17; D: TRBD1; J: TRBJ1-2; CDR3: CASSLGGYRGENYGYTF; DNA: TGCGCCAGCAGCTTGGGGGGTTACAGGGGGGAGAACTATGGCTACACCTTC
size: -; V: TRBV5-6; length: 17; D: -; J: TRBJ2-1; CDR3: CASSPIPESPSYNEQFF; DNA: TGTGCCAGCAGCCCCATCCCCGAGTCTCCTTCCTACAATGAGCAGTTCTTC
size: -; V: TRBV9; length: 15; D: TRBD1; J: TRBJ1-1; CDR3: CASSDDRGLDTEAFF; DNA: TGTGCCAGCAGCGATGACAGGGGTCTAGACACTGAAGCTTTCTTT
size: once; V: TRBV9; length: 15; D: TRBD1; J: TRBJ2-5; CDR3: CASSPRTGRQETQYF; DNA: TGTGCCAGCAGCCCCCGGACAGGGCGGCAAGAGACCCAGTACTTC
size: -; V: TRBV7-9; length: 15; D: -; J: TRBJ1-4; CDR3: CASSLDGATNEKLFF; DNA: TGTGCCAGCAGCTTAGACGGGGCAACTAATGAAAAACTGTTTTTT
size: -; V: TRBV12-5; length: 16; D: -; J: TRBJ1-5; CDR3: CASGLVLAGRNQPQHF; DNA: TGTGCTAGTGGTTTGGTACTGGCAGGCCGCAATCAGCCCCAGCATTTT
size: once; V: TRBV2; length: 15; D: TRBD1; J: TRBJ1-1; CDR3: CASSDIGTGTPEAFF; DNA: TGTGCCAGCAGTGATATAGGGACAGGGACCCCTGAAGCTTTCTTT
size: -; V: TRBV19; length: 13; D: TRBD2; J: TRBJ2-7; CDR3: CASKRGPGYEQYF; DNA: TGTGCCAGTAAGCGGGGGCCTGGATACGAGCAGTACTTC
size: -; V: TRBV29-1; length: 14; D: TRBD1; J: TRBJ1-2; CDR3: CSVEGQEGPYGYTF; DNA: TGCAGCGTTGAGGGACAGGAGGGCCCCTATGGCTACACCTTC
size: once; V: TRBV30; length: 12; D: -; J: TRBJ2-7; CDR3: CAWSQGSYEQYF; DNA: TGTGCCTGGAGTCAGGGATCCTACGAGCAGTACTTC
size: -; V: TRBV19; length: 14; D: TRBD1; J: TRBJ1-2; CDR3: CASNRGQGVYGYTF; DNA: TGTGCCAGTAATAGGGGACAGGGCGTCTATGGCTACACCTTC
size: -; V: TRBV5-4; length: 14; D: TRBD2; J: TRBJ2-5; CDR3: CASSRTGGQETQYF; DNA: TGTGCCAGCAGCCGTACCGGGGGGCAAGAGACCCAGTACTTC
size: -; V: TRBV11-2; length: 13; D: -; J: TRBJ1-5; CDR3: CASSLGGGQPQHF; DNA: TGTGCCAGCAGCTTAGGGGGAGGACAGCCCCAGCATTTT
size: -; V: TRBV6-5; length: 13; D: TRBD2; J: TRBJ2-5; CDR3: CASTAGGLETQYF; DNA: TGTGCCAGCACCGCGGGGGGGCTGGAGACCCAGTACTTC
size: once; V: TRBV6-1; length: 13; D: -; J: TRBJ1-5; CDR3: CASSGFGNQPQHF; DNA: TGTGCCAGCAGTGGTTTCGGTAATCAGCCCCAGCATTTT
size: -; V: TRBV5-6; length: 14; D: TRBD1; J: TRBJ1-2; CDR3: CASSLVGQGLGYTF; DNA: TGTGCCAGCAGCTTGGTAGGACAGGGCCTCGGCTACACCTTC
size: -; V: TRBV5-1; length: 14; D: -; J: TRBJ1-4; CDR3: CASSLVGDQGKLFF; DNA: TGCGCCAGCAGCTTGGTAGGGGACCAGGGGAAACTGTTTTTT
size: -; V: TRBV5-1; length: 15; D: TRBD1; J: TRBJ2-7; CDR3: CASSPPGQGSYEQYF; DNA: TGCGCCAGCAGCCCCCCGGGACAGGGCTCCTACGAGCAGTACTTC
size: -; V: TRBV9; length: 13; D: -; J: TRBJ2-5; CDR3: CASSVISGEPQYF; DNA: TGTGCCAGCAGCGTAATCAGCGGAGAGCCCCAGTACTTC
size: -; V: TRBV2; length: 13; D: -; J: TRBJ1-3; CDR3: CARTHRSGNTIYF; DNA: TGTGCCAGAACACATCGCTCTGGAAACACCATATATTTT
size: -; V: TRBV4-1; length: 13; D: -; J: TRBJ1-5; CDR3: CASSQDPGQPQHF; DNA: TGCGCCAGCAGCCAAGATCCGGGACAGCCCCAGCATTTT
size: few; V: TRBV9; length: 12; D: -; J: TRBJ1-1; CDR3: CASSRQNTEAFF; DNA: TGTGCCAGCAGTCGACAGAACACTGAAGCTTTCTTT
size: -; V: TRBV11-2; length: 19; D: TRBD1; J: TRBJ1-3; CDR3: CASSLERRTGPSSGNTIYF; DNA: TGTGCCAGCAGCTTAGAGAGGCGGACAGGCCCCTCCTCTGGAAACACCATATATTTT